This entry describes one T cell receptor beta chain. The antigen remains undetermined. The authors divided CD4+ cells into CD45RA+ naive and CD45RA-negative memory subsets. This record comes from a study of shared clonotypes between healthy human individuals. Study results and caveats: Among non-shared clonotypes, generation probabilities were lower than among those shared by all four donors. Sequencing depth was expected to affect clonotype sharing among donors.

Sequencing used immunoSEQ multiplex PCR; TCRdb keeps in-frame clones, though not all of them. The table records around 1.6 million clones, approximately 98% of them present only once. The V gene end was trimmed by 7 bases and the J gene end by 1 base; junction bases not matched to a gene: 10. The germline V gene has CDR1 SQVTM and CDR2 ANQGSEA. The CDR3 contains 16 residues. This clonotype was sampled from a man aged 25 to 40 in good health. This chain joins TRBV29-1 and TRBJ2-1; the match to TRBD2 covers 10 bases. The specimen sequenced was naive CD4+ T cells sorted from blood. Subset denoted: CD45RA+ positively selected. The CDR3 nucleotides are TGCAGCGCGGATGGGGCTAGCGGGAGATCCTACAATGAGCAGTTCTTC. Translated: CSADGASGRSYNEQFF.